The sequence of this TCR beta chain was determined in a study of T cell changes during pregnancy in multiple sclerosis. This CDR3 is built from 15 residues. Trimming pared 0 bases from V and 2 bases from J, leaving 9 bases between. Germline-derived CDR1 and CDR2 are SGHRS and YFSETQ. This clone was counted a single time. Only in-frame clones appear in the TCRdb table, and some are missing; sequencing was by immunoSEQ multiplex PCR. This table holds tens of thousands of clones, 90% to 95% found once. This sequence originates from a female donor with multiple sclerosis, enrolled in a pregnancy study. The V and J genes are TRBV5-1 and TRBJ2-1; D may be TRBD2 (6 bases). The source material was CD4+ T cells from peripheral blood mononuclear cells, sampled in the second trimester of pregnancy. The CDR3 region has the DNA TGCGCCAGCAGCTTGGCGGGGGACCCCTACAATGAGCAGTTCTTC. This encodes CASSLAGDPYNEQFF.